A single sample is the source of the 14 T cell receptor beta chains below, sequenced in a study of Ad26.COV2.S vaccination and SARS-CoV-2 variants. Sequencing was performed with immunoSEQ multiplex PCR; in TCRdb, only in-frame clones are kept and a portion is missing. Of 360,000 or so clones in the sample, around 87% were seen once. Treatment in this sample: some 19 received Ad26.COV2.S at low or high dose, single or two shots; roughly 5 received placebo; per-sample allocation not given. Sampling was performed 63 days after the first vaccine or placebo injection. This sample comprised peripheral blood, obtained in a trial of Ad26.COV2.S vaccine versus placebo. The receptors stem from a person between 18 and 65 years old who received the Ad26.COV2.S COVID-19 vaccine or a placebo.

The rearrangement links TRBV2 to TRBJ1-5; 8 bases agree with TRBD1. The ends lost 5 bases at V and 7 bases at J; junction bases unmatched: 4. The CDR3 totals 13 residues. CDR1 SNHLY and CDR2 FYNNEI come from the germline V gene. The CDR3 reads CASSQGARQPQHF. The CDR3 nucleotides are TGTGCCAGCAGTCAGGGGGCCAGGCAGCCCCAGCATTTT. Variable domain in full (rest from reference TRBV2 and TRBJ1-5): EPEVTQTPSHQVTQMGQEVILRCVPISNHLYFYWYRQILGQKVEFLVSFYNNEISEKSEIFDDQFSVERPDGSNFTLKIRSTKLEDSAMYFCASSQGARQPQHFGDGTRLSIL.

The V call is TRBV6-2 or TRBV6-3, the J call TRBJ1-6; possibly TRBD1 for D (5 bases). This CDR3 comprises 13 residues. Trimming took 6 bases from V and 7 from J, leaving 10 bases between them. Per the germline V gene, CDR1 is MNHEY and CDR2 is SVGEGT. The CDR3 loop reads CASSTPGNSPLHF. The CDR3 DNA reads TGTGCCAGCAGCACCCCAGGGAATTCACCCCTCCACTTT.

The rearrangement uses TRBV4-3 and TRBJ2-1, with unresolved D. Germline V CDR1 and CDR2: LGHNA, YSLEER. The CDR3 is 13 amino acids. Between the trimmed V and J ends, which lost 0 bases and 6 bases, there was a span of 6 bases. The CDR3 DNA reads as TGCGCCAGCAGCCAAGATGGTGTCAATGAGCAGTTCTTC. Translating gives CASSQDGVNEQFF.

V and J are TRBV30 and TRBJ1-1; no firm D call. The CDR3 length is 11 residues. Deletions cut 8 bases from V and 4 bases from J, with 11 bases between. Germline V gene data show CDR1 as GTSNPN and CDR2 as SVGIG (reference sequence). The CDR3 sequence is CAESIGTEAFF. The CDR3, as DNA: TGTGCCGAGAGTATTGGCACTGAAGCTTTCTTT.

V and J are TRBV5-4 and TRBJ2-5; TRBD1 might be the D (6 bases). This CDR3 spans 14 amino acids. Trimming took 0 bases from V and 7 from J, leaving 13 bases between them. The germline gives CDR1 SGHNT, CDR2 YYREEE (reference sequence). In nucleotides, the CDR3 is TGTGCCAGCAGCTTGGGCCAGGGGCGTGGGACCCAGTACTTC. This encodes CASSLGQGRGTQYF.

The chain carries TRBV9 and TRBJ2-5; TRBD1 matches 10 bases. Germline V gene sequence: CDR1 SGDLS, CDR2 YYNGEE. Losses at the gene ends were 3 bases for V and 4 bases for J; bases not matched to a gene: 9. The CDR3 sequence is 16 residues long. CDR3 DNA sequence: TGTGCCAGCAGCGCCTCGGACAGGGGGTACATAGAGACCCAGTACTTC. Translating gives CASSASDRGYIETQYF.

The chain combines TRBV11-2 with TRBJ2-1, with D tentatively TRBD1 (5 bases). CDR1 SGHAT and CDR2 FQNNGV come from the germline V gene. The CDR3 covers 12 residues. The V and J ends lost 5 bases and 9 bases respectively, with 11 bases between them. The CDR3, as DNA: TGTGCCAGCAGCCCAGGGTTTTTTGAGCAGTTCTTC. This encodes CASSPGFFEQFF. The full variable domain, completed using reference TRBV11-2 and TRBJ2-1, is EAGVAQSPRYKIIEKRQSVAFWCNPISGHATLYWYQQILGQGPKLLIQFQNNGVVDDSQLPKDRFSAERLKGVDSTLKIQPAKLEDSAVYLCASSPGFFEQFFGPGTRLTVL.

The chain recombines TRBV7-2 with TRBJ2-7; no clear D gene. V lost 3 bases and J lost 2, with 8 bases in between. The germline V gene encodes CDR1 SGHTA and CDR2 FQGNSA. The CDR3 spans 13 residues. The CDR3 loop reads CASSFATAYEQYF. As DNA, the CDR3 is TGTGCCAGCAGCTTTGCTACAGCCTACGAGCAGTACTTC.

The chain employs TRBV18 and TRBJ2-7; no reliable D call. The V and J ends lost 0 bases and 3 bases respectively, with 9 bases between them. The CDR3 spans 14 residues. Germline V gives CDR1 KGHSH, CDR2 LQKENI. CDR3 sequence: CASSPPWLIYEQYF. As DNA, the CDR3 is TGTGCCAGCTCACCACCGTGGCTGATCTACGAGCAGTACTTC.

V gene TRBV3-1 (or the pseudogene TRBV3-2) combines with J gene TRBJ1-5; no firm D call. The CDR3 runs 16 residues. Trimming took off 1 base at V and 0 bases at J, with 10 bases between the two ends. The germline gives CDR1 LGHDT, CDR2 YNNKEL (reference sequence). The CDR3 loop reads CASSQGSEYSNQPQHF. The CDR3 DNA reads as TGTGCCAGCAGCCAAGGTTCCGAATATAGCAATCAGCCCCAGCATTTT.

V is TRBV19 and J is TRBJ1-2; 7 bases are shared with TRBD1. The trim removed 10 bases at V and 2 bases at J, leaving 10 bases unmatched. Germline lookup yields CDR1 LNHDA and CDR2 SQIVND (reference sequence). The CDR3 is 14 residues long. In nucleotides, the CDR3 is TGTGCCATCCCCCAGGCAGGGGGGAACTATGGCTACACCTTC. It codes for CAIPQAGGNYGYTF.

The chain combines TRBV29-1 with TRBJ2-1, with TRBD2 matching over 9 bases. Germline V gene sequence: CDR1 SQVTM, CDR2 ANQGSEA. J was trimmed by 5 bases and V by 4 bases; bases with no gene match: 9. The CDR3 spans 15 residues. The CDR3 region is CSVGNRTSVNNEQFF. In DNA, the CDR3 is TGCAGCGTTGGGAACCGGACTAGCGTCAACAATGAGCAGTTCTTC.

The chain links TRBV4-3 to TRBJ2-5; weak D call: TRBD2 (6 bases). The CDR3 sequence is 13 residues long. V dropped 5 bases and J dropped 5 bases, with 12 bases sitting between them. The V gene's germline CDR1 is LGHNA and CDR2 YSLEER. CDR3 protein: CASSAGSRETQYF. For the CDR3, the DNA is TGCGCCAGCAGCGCCGGGAGTCGGGAGACCCAGTACTTC.

The gene calls are TRBV5-1 and TRBJ1-2; D gene uncertain. The CDR3 contains 13 residues. From germline, CDR1 is SGHRS and CDR2 YFSETQ. V was shortened by 4 bases and J by 4 bases, with 11 bases between the two germline ends. CDR3 nucleotides: TGCGCCAGCAGCCGGGAGAGAGGCTATGGCTACACCTTC. The encoded protein is CASSRERGYGYTF.